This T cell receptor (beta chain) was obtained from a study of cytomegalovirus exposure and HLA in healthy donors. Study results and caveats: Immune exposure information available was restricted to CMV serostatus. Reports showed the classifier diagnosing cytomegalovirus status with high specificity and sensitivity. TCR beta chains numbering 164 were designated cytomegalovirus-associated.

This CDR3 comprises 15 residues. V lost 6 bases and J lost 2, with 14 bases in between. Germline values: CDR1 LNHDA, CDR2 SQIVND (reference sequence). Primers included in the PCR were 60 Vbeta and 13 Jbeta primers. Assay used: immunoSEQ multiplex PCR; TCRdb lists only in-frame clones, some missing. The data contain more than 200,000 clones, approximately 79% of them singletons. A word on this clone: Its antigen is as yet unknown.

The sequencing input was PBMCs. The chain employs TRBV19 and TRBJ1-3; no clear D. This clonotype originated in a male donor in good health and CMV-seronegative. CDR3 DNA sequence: TGTGCCAGTAGCCCTCAGTCCCGCCCTGGAAACACCATATATTTT. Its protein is CASSPQSRPGNTIYF.